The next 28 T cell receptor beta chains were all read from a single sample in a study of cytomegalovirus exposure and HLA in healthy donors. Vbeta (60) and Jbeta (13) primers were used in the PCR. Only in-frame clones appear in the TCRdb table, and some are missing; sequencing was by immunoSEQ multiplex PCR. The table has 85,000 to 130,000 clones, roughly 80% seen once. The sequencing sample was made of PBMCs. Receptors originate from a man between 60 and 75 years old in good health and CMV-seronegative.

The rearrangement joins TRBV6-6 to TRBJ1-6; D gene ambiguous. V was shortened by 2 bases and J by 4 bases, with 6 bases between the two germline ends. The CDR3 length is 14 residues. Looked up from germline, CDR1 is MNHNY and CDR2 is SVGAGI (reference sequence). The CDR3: CASSYDKYNSPLHF. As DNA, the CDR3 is TGTGCCAGCAGTTACGACAAGTATAATTCACCCCTCCACTTT.

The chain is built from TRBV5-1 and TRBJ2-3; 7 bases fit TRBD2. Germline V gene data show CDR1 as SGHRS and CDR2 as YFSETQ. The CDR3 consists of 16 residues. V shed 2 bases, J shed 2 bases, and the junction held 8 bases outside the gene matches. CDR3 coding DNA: TGCGCCAGCAGCTTTTCGGGACTACCATACACAGATACGCAGTATTTT. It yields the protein CASSFSGLPYTDTQYF.

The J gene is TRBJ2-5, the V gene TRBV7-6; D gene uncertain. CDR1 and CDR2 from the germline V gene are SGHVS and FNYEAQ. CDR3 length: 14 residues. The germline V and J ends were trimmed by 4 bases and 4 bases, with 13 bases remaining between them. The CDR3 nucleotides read TGTGCCAGCAGCTCATTAATTAGAGGAGAGACCCAGTACTTC. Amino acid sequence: CASSSLIRGETQYF.

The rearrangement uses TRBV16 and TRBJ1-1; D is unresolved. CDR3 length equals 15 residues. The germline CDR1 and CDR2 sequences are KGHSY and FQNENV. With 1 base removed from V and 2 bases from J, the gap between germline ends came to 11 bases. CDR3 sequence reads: CASSQLSQANTEAFF. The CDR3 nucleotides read TGTGCCAGCAGCCAATTGAGTCAAGCCAACACTGAAGCTTTCTTT.

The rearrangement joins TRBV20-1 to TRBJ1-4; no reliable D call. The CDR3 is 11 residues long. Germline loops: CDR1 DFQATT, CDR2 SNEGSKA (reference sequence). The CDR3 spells CGRQANEKLFF. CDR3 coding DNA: TGCGGTCGACAAGCTAATGAAAAACTGTTTTTT.

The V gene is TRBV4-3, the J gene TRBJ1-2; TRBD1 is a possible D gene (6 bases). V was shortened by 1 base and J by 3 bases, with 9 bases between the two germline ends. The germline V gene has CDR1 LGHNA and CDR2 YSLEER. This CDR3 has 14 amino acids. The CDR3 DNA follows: TGCGCCAGCAGCCAAGTCGAGGGGGACTATGGCTACACCTTC. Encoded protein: CASSQVEGDYGYTF.

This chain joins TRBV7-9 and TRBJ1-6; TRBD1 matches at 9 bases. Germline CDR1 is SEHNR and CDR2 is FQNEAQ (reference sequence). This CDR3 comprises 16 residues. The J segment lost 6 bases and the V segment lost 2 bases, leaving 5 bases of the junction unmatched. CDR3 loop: CASSLQTGGLNSPLHF. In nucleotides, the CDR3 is TGTGCCAGCAGCTTACAGACAGGGGGGCTTAATTCACCCCTCCACTTT.

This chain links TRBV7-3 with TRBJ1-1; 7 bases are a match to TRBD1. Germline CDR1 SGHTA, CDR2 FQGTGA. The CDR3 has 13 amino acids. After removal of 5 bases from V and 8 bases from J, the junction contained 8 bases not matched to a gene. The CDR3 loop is CASSAAQGTEAFF. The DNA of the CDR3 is TGTGCCAGCAGCGCAGCACAGGGGACCGAAGCTTTCTTT.

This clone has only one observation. DNA of the CDR3: TGTGCCAGTCAGGGTTATAATTCACCCCTCCACTTT. It codes for CASQGYNSPLHF. J is TRBJ1-6 and V is TRBV28; a weak D match, TRBD1 (5 bases). This CDR3 spans 12 amino acids. Germline V gene data show CDR1 as MDHEN and CDR2 as SYDVKM. V gave up 9 bases and J gave up 4 bases, with 7 bases separating them. The whole variable domain, remainder taken from reference TRBV28 and TRBJ1-6, is DVKVTQSSRYLVKRTGEKVFLECVQDMDHENMFWYRQDPGLGLRLIYFSYDVKMKEKGDIPEGYSVSREKKERFSLILESASTNQTSMYLCASQGYNSPLHFGNGTRLTVT.

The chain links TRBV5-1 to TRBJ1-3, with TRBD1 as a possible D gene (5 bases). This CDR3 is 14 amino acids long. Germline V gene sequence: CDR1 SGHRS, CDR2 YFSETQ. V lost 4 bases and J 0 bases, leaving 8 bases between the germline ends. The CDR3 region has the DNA TGCGCCAGCAGCGTGGACAACTCTGGAAACACCATATATTTT. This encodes CASSVDNSGNTIYF.

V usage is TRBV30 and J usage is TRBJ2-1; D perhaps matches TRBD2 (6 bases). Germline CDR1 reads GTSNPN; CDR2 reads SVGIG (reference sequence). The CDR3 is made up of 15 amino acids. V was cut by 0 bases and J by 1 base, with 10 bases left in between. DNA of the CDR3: TGTGCCTGGAGTGTCGCTGGAGGGTCCTACAATGAGCAGTTCTTC. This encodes CAWSVAGGSYNEQFF.

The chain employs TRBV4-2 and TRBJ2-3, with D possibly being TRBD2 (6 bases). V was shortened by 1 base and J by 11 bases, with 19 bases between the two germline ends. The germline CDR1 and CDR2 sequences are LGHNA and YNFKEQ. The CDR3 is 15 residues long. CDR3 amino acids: CASSQAATALALQYF. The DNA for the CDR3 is TGTGCCAGCAGCCAAGCCGCCACCGCACTAGCCCTGCAGTATTTT.

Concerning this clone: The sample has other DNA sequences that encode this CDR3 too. The CDR3 DNA follows: TGTGCCAGCAGCTTTAGCGGGGGCCGGGGTGAGACCCAGTACTTC. As protein: CASSFSGGRGETQYF. The V gene is TRBV7-3, the J gene TRBJ2-5; 9 bases agree with TRBD2. Losses at the gene ends were 3 bases for V and 5 bases for J; bases not matched to a gene: 7. From germline, CDR1 is SGHTA and CDR2 FQGTGA. This CDR3 spans 15 amino acids.

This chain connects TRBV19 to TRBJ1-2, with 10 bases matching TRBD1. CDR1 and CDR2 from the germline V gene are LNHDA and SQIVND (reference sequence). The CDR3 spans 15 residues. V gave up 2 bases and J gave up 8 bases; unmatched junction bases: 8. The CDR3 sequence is CASSIRTGTGEGYTF. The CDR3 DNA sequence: TGTGCCAGTAGTATAAGAACCGGGACAGGGGAAGGCTACACCTTC.

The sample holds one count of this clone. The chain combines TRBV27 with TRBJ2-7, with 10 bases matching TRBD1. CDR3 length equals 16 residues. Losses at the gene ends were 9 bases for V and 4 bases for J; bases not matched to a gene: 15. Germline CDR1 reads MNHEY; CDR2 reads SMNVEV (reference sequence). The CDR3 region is CARCGYDRGRVYEQYV. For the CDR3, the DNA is TGTGCCAGATGCGGATATGACAGGGGGCGCGTATACGAGCAGTACGTC.

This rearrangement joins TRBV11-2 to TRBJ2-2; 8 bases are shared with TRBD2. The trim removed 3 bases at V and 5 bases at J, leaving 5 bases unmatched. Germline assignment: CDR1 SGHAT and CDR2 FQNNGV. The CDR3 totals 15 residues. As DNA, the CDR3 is TGTGCCAGCAGCTTGGGAATAGCGGGGACCGGGGAGCTGTTTTTT. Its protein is CASSLGIAGTGELFF.

The CDR3 here is CASSPRGYGASPRELFF. CDR3 nucleotides: TGTGCCAGCAGCCCGCGGGGGTACGGGGCCTCTCCGAGGGAGCTGTTTTTT. This chain links TRBV7-2 with TRBJ2-2, with 7 positions matching TRBD2. CDR3 size: 17 residues. V shed 5 bases, J shed 9 bases, and the junction held 18 bases outside the gene matches. Germline V gives CDR1 SGHTA, CDR2 FQGNSA.

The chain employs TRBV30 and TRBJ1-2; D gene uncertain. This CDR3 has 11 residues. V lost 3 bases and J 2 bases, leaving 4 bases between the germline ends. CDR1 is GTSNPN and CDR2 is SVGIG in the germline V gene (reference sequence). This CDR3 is CAWSRNYGYTF. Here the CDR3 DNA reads TGTGCCTGGAGCAGAAACTATGGCTACACCTTC.

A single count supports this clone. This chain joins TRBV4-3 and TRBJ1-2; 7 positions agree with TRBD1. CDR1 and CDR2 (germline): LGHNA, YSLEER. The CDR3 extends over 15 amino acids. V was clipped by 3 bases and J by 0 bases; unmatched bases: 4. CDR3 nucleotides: TGCGCCAGCAGCCAGGGACAGACAACTAACTATGGCTACACCTTC. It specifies CASSQGQTTNYGYTF.

The DNA for the CDR3 is TGTGCCAGCAGTGAGGGTGGACAGGGGTCCTACAATGAGCAGTTCTTC. It specifies CASSEGGQGSYNEQFF. This chain uses TRBV6-4 with TRBJ2-1; 9 bases are shared with TRBD1. V trimming: 3 bases; J trimming: 1 base; junction bases outside the gene matches: 4. The CDR3 consists of 16 residues. Looked up from germline, CDR1 is MRHNA and CDR2 is SNTAGT.

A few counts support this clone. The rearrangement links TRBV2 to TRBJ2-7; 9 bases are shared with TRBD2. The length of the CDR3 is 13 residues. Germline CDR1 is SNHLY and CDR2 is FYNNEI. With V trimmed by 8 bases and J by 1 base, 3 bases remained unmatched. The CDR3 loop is CASGLAGSYEQYF. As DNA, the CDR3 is TGTGCCAGCGGGCTAGCGGGATCCTACGAGCAGTACTTC.

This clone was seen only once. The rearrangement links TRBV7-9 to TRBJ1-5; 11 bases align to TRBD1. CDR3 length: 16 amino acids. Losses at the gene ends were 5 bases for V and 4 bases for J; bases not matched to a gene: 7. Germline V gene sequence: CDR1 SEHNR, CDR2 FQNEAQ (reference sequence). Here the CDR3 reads CASSRTGGAGNQPQHF. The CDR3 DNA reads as TGTGCCAGCAGCCGGACAGGGGGCGCGGGGAATCAGCCCCAGCATTTT.

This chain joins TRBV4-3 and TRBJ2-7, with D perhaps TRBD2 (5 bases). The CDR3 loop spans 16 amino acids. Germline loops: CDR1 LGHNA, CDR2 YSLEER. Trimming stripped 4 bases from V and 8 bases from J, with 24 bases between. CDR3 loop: CASSPQVNSGLRKQYF. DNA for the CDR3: TGCGCCAGCAGCCCTCAAGTTAACAGCGGACTTAGAAAGCAGTACTTC.

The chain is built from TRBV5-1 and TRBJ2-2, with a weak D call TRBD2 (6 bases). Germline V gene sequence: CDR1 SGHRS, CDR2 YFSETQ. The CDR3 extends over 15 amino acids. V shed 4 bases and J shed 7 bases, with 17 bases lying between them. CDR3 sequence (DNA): TGCGCCAGCAGCCCGGGGAACCCGCGGGGCGGGGAGCTGTTTTTT. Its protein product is CASSPGNPRGGELFF.

The CDR3 nucleotides read TGTGCCAGCAGTGATATAAACAGGGGCTCCCTACGTGGCTACACCTTC. Translating it yields CASSDINRGSLRGYTF. The chain joins TRBV6-1 to TRBJ1-2, with TRBD1 matching 7 bases. CDR3 length equals 16 residues. Losses at the gene ends were 3 bases for V and 7 bases for J; bases not matched to a gene: 14. Germline V lookup: CDR1 MNHNS, CDR2 SASEGT.

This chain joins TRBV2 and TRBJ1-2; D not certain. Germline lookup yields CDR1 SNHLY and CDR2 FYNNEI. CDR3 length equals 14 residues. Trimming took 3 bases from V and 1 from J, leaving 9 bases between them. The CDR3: CASSESEVNYGYTF. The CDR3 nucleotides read TGTGCCAGCAGTGAGAGTGAAGTTAACTATGGCTACACCTTC.

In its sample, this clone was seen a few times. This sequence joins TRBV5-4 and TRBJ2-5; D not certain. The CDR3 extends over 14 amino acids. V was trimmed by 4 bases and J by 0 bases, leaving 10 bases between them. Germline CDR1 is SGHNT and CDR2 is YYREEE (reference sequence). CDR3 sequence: CASSPTQNQETQYF. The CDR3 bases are TGTGCCAGCAGCCCTACTCAAAACCAAGAGACCCAGTACTTC.

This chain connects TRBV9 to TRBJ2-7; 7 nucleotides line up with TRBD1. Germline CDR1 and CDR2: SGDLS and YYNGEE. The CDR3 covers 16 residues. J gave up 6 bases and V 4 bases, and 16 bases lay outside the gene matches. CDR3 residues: CASSHSSQGSYSEQYF. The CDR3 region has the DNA TGTGCCAGCAGCCACTCTTCACAGGGGTCATACTCCGAGCAGTACTTC.